This T cell receptor (beta chain) was captured in a study of yellow fever vaccine responses in identical twins (dated 2018 in TCRdb). Some background on the complete study: The study precisely tracked vaccine-responding T cell clones in identical twins. Summary of the overall study and its limitations: The authors reported that the T cell response to vaccination in identical twins appeared partly convergent and partly personalized.

The method was RT-PCR. The sample was run on an Illumina HiSeq 2500. The public sequencing data were trimmed at Q25 with fastp and processed into clonotypes with MiXCR by TCRdb, which kept only in-frame beta chains. Every CDR3 protein is listed once, alongside the most common genes and DNA of its rows. The sample has roughly 18,000 distinct CDR3 sequences on record, less than 75% of them singletons. The ten largest clones represent about 7.7% of the sample. V is shortened by 1 base, J by 0 bases, and the region joining them spans 5 bases. The CDR3 has 15 amino acids, counting the end cysteine and phenylalanine. Only CDR3 DNA remains: 45 bases, in frame from the first base. The CDR1 and CDR2 encoded by the germline V gene are SGHRS and YFSETQ. In the case of this clonotype: Its antigen is not yet known. No much larger clone is present one base from it, and per-base qualities are unavailable.

The chain joins TRBV5-1 to TRBJ2-6; no D gene call is confident. Sequences were derived from T cells from blood (PBMCs), unsorted or a sorted subset (not recorded which), sampled before or after yellow fever vaccination (not recorded which). The clonotype was recovered from a young woman who received the yellow fever vaccine. Donor details come from another sample of the same person, matched by shared clones. The CDR3 loop reads CASSLPNSGANVLTF. In nucleotides, the sequence is TGCGCCAGCAGCTTGCCAAACTCTGGGGCCAACGTCCTGACTTTC.